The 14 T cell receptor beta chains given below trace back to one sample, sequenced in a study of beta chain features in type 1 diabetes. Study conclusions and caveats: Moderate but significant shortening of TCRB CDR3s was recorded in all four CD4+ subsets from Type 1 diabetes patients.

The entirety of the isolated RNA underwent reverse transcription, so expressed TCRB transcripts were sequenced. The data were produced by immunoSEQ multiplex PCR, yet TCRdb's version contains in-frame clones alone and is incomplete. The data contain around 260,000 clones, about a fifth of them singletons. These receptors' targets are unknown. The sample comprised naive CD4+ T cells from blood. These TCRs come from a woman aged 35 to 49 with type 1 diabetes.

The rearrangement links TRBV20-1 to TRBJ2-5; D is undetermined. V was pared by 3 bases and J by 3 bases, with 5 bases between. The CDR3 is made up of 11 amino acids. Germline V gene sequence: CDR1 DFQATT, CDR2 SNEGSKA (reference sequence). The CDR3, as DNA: TGCAGTGCTAGTCCAAAAGAGACCCAGTACTTC. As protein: CSASPKETQYF.

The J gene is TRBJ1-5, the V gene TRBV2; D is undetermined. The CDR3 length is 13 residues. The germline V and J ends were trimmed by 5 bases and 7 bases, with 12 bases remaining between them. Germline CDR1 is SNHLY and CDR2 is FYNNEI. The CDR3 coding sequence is TGTGCCAGCAGTACCCTGGCGGCCCAGCCCCAGCATTTT. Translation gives CASSTLAAQPQHF.

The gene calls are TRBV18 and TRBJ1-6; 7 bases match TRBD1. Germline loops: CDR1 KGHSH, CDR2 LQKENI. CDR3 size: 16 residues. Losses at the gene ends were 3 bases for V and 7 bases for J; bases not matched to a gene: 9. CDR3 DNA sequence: TGTGCCAGCTCACCGCAGGGGGACGCGGCCAATTCACCCCTCCACTTT. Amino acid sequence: CASSPQGDAANSPLHF.

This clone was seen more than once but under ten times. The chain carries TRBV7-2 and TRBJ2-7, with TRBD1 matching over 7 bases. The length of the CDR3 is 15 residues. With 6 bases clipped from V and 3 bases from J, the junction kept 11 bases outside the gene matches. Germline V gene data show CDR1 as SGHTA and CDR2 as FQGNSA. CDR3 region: CASRSTRDSIYEQYF. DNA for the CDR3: TGTGCCAGCAGGTCGACCCGGGACAGCATCTACGAGCAGTACTTC.

CDR3 in amino acids: CASSPQARQGSYEQYF. The CDR3 DNA sequence: TGCGCCAGCAGCCCCCAGGCCCGACAGGGGTCCTACGAGCAGTACTTC. V gene TRBV4-3 combines with J gene TRBJ2-7; the match to TRBD1 covers 8 bases. The junction had 9 bases not matched to a gene; V was cut back by 4 bases and J by 1 base. Germline V gene sequence: CDR1 LGHNA, CDR2 YSLEER. This CDR3 has 16 residues.

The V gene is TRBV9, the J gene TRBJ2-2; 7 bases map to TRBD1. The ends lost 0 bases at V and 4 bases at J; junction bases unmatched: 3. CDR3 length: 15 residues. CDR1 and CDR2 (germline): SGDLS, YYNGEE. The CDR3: CASSVGRGSTGELFF. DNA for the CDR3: TGTGCCAGCAGCGTAGGCAGGGGGAGCACCGGGGAGCTGTTTTTT.

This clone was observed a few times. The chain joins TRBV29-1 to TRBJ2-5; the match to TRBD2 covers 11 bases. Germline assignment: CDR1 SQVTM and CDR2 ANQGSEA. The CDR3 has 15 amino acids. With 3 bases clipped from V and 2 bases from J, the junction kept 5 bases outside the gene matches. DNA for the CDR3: TGCAGCGTTGATACACTAGCGGGGGCTCAAGAGACCCAGTACTTC. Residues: CSVDTLAGAQETQYF.

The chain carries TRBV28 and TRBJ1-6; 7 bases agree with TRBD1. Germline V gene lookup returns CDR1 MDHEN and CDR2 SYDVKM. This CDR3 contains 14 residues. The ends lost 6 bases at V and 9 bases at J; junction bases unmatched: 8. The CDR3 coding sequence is TGTGCCAGCAGGTTCCGGACAGGCGGTTCACCCCTCCACTTT. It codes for CASRFRTGGSPLHF. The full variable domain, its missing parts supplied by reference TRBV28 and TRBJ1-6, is DVKVTQSSRYLVKRTGEKVFLECVQDMDHENMFWYRQDPGLGLRLIYFSYDVKMKEKGDIPEGYSVSREKKERFSLILESASTNQTSMYLCASRFRTGGSPLHFGNGTRLTVT.

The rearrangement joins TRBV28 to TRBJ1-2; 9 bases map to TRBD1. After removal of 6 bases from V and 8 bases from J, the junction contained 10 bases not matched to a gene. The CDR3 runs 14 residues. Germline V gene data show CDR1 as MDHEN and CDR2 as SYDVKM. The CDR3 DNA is TGTGCCAGCAGCCCCCCGGGACAGGGAAACGGCTACACCTTC. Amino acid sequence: CASSPPGQGNGYTF.

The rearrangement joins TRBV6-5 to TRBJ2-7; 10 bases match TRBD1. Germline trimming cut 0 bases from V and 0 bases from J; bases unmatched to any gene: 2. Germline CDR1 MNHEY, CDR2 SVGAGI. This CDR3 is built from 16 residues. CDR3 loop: CASSYSWDRGSYEQYF. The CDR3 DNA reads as TGTGCCAGCAGTTACTCATGGGACAGGGGCTCCTACGAGCAGTACTTC.

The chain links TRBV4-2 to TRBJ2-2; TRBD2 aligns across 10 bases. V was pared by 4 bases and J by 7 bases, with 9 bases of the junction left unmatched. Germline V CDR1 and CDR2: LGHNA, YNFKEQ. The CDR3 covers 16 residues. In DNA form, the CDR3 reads TGTGCCAGCAGCCTTCCACGGGAGCGGGAGGGCGGGGAGCTGTTTTTT. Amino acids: CASSLPREREGGELFF.

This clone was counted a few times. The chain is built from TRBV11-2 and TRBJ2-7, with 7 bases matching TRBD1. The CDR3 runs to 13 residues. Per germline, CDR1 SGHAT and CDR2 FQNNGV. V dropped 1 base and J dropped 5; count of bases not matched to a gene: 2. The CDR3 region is CASSLGQGHEQYF. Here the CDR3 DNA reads TGTGCCAGCAGCTTAGGACAGGGACACGAGCAGTACTTC.

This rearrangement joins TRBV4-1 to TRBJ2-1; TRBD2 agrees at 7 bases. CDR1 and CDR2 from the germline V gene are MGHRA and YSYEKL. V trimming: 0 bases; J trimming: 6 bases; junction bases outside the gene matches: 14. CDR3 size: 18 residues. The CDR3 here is CASSQEPLAGAQANEQFF. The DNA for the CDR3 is TGCGCCAGCAGCCAAGAGCCCTTAGCGGGCGCCCAGGCCAATGAGCAGTTCTTC.

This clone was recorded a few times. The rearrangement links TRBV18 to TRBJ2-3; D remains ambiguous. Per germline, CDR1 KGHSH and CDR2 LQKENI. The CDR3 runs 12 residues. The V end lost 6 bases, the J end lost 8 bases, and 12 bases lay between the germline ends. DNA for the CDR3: TGTGCCAGCTCCCGTCCACCGGGTACGCAGTATTTT. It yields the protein CASSRPPGTQYF.